One and the same sample provided the 30 T cell receptor beta chains below, sequenced in a study of blood T cell repertoires in COVID-19. Repertoires were generated with immunoSEQ multiplex PCR, while TCRdb's copy carries only in-frame clones and drops some. The data show about 150,000 clones, with 86% seen just once and about 7.3% held by the top ten. Sequenced: peripheral blood. Receptors originate from a man over 45 with active or convalescent COVID-19.

This clone showed up just a few times. The V gene is TRBV5-5, the J gene TRBJ2-7, with a possible D match to TRBD1 (5 bases). The germline V gene encodes CDR1 SGHKS and CDR2 YYEKEE (reference sequence). The length of the CDR3 is 13 residues. V lost 3 bases and J 3 bases, leaving 10 bases between the germline ends. DNA for the CDR3: TGTGCCAGCAGCTCGATAGACAGCTACGAGCAGTACTTC. The encoded protein is CASSSIDSYEQYF.

The V and J genes are TRBV11-3 and TRBJ2-7, with D perhaps matching TRBD2 (6 bases). V was pared by 2 bases and J by 6 bases, with 17 bases between. CDR1 and CDR2 (germline): SGHNT, YENEEA. The CDR3 runs 15 residues. In DNA form, the CDR3 reads TGTGCCAGCAGCTTACCCCAAGCGGGCGTACTCGAGCAGTACTTC. Encoded protein: CASSLPQAGVLEQYF.

The V call is TRBV7-9, the J call TRBJ2-3, with no clear D. Between the trimmed V and J ends, which lost 2 bases and 6 bases, there was a span of 9 bases. The CDR3 contains 13 residues. CDR1 and CDR2 (germline): SEHNR, FQNEAQ (reference sequence). The CDR3 DNA sequence: TGTGCCAGCAGCTTAATTGGTACTGATACGCAGTATTTT. Protein sequence: CASSLIGTDTQYF.

This clone has a handful of counts. The J gene is TRBJ2-5, the V gene TRBV6-5; 9 nucleotides align to TRBD1. Germline V gene sequence: CDR1 MNHEY, CDR2 SVGAGI. The junction had 5 bases not matched to a gene; V was cut back by 7 bases and J by 2 bases. There are 14 residues in the CDR3. The CDR3 here is CASTLQGAQETQYF. Written as DNA, the CDR3 is TGTGCCAGCACCCTACAGGGGGCACAAGAGACCCAGTACTTC.

The sample holds one count of this clone. The V call is TRBV10-3, the J call TRBJ2-7; 12 positions agree with TRBD2. CDR1 ENHRY and CDR2 SYGVKD come from the germline V gene. The V segment lost 2 bases and the J segment 2 bases; nucleotides outside the gene matches: 1. CDR3 size: 15 residues. The chain's CDR3 is CAISETSGRTYEQYF. The DNA of the CDR3 is TGTGCCATCAGTGAGACTAGCGGGAGGACCTACGAGCAGTACTTC.

The chain combines TRBV18 with TRBJ1-1; 7 nucleotides align to TRBD1. Losses at the gene ends were 2 bases for V and 2 bases for J; bases not matched to a gene: 8. The CDR3 is made up of 16 amino acids. Germline CDR1 is KGHSH and CDR2 is LQKENI. CDR3 residues: CASSPGQTGTNTEAFF. The CDR3 bases are TGTGCCAGCTCACCAGGACAGACAGGGACTAACACTGAAGCTTTCTTT.

This chain connects TRBV7-2 to TRBJ2-7; 8 nucleotides match TRBD1. The CDR3 runs to 17 residues. The J segment lost 2 bases and the V segment lost 6 bases, leaving 15 bases of the junction unmatched. Germline V lookup: CDR1 SGHTA, CDR2 FQGNSA. CDR3 nucleotides: TGTGCCAGCAGACGAGGGGACAGGCCGCCCACGGCCTACGAGCAGTACTTC. Translation gives CASRRGDRPPTAYEQYF.

In DNA form, the CDR3 reads TGTGCCAGCAGTGAAGGGAGGGGAAGGCAGCCCCAGCATTTT. Its protein is CASSEGRGRQPQHF. The V and J genes are TRBV6-1 and TRBJ1-5; tentative D call: TRBD1 (5 bases). This CDR3 spans 14 amino acids. Trimming removed 1 base from V and 7 bases from J, with 11 bases in between. Germline CDR1 MNHNS, CDR2 SASEGT.

This clone turned up a few times. In DNA, the CDR3 is TGTGCCAGCAGCTTCCTGGGGGCGAACAACGAGCAGTACTTC. Translating gives CASSFLGANNEQYF. V gene TRBV7-2 combines with J gene TRBJ2-7; D perhaps matches TRBD1 (6 bases). From germline, CDR1 is SGHTA and CDR2 FQGNSA. V lost 3 bases and J lost 5, with 14 bases in between. The CDR3 spans 14 residues.

The genes are TRBV10-3 and TRBJ1-2; D is ambiguous. Germline V gene data show CDR1 as ENHRY and CDR2 as SYGVKD. With 7 bases removed from V and 3 bases from J, the gap between germline ends came to 18 bases. This CDR3 region has 15 residues. CDR3 sequence: CAITVLVKFHYGYTF. In DNA form, the CDR3 reads TGTGCCATCACAGTTCTTGTTAAGTTTCACTATGGCTACACCTTC.

The chain recombines TRBV7-2 with TRBJ1-2; the match to TRBD1 covers 7 bases. CDR1 SGHTA and CDR2 FQGNSA come from the germline V gene. The trim removed 7 bases at V and 1 base at J, leaving 15 bases unmatched. This CDR3 has 17 amino acids. The CDR3 loop is CASIPLPGQAGNYGYTF. In DNA form, the CDR3 reads TGTGCCAGCATACCATTACCAGGACAGGCCGGTAACTATGGCTACACCTTC.

The chain employs TRBV24-1 and TRBJ1-5; TRBD1 might be the D (6 bases). Germline V lookup: CDR1 KGHDR, CDR2 SFDVKD. There are 13 residues in the CDR3. Between the trimmed V and J ends, which lost 9 bases and 1 base, there was a span of 9 bases. This CDR3 reads CATGGQSNQPQHF. The CDR3 bases are TGTGCCACCGGAGGACAGAGCAATCAGCCCCAGCATTTT.

The CDR3: CSGGHGGTEAFF. The CDR3 DNA follows: TGCAGCGGGGGACACGGGGGGACTGAAGCTTTCTTT. The chain is built from TRBV29-1 and TRBJ1-1; D is possibly TRBD1 (6 bases). The germline CDR1 and CDR2 sequences are SQVTM and ANQGSEA. CDR3 length equals 12 residues. V was pared by 7 bases and J by 5 bases, with 14 bases between.

The chain employs TRBV9 and TRBJ2-7; TRBD2 matches 12 bases. The ends lost 4 bases at V and 6 bases at J; junction bases unmatched: 11. Germline V lookup: CDR1 SGDLS, CDR2 YYNGEE. This CDR3 region has 16 residues. The CDR3 reads CASSPWWTSGKLEQYF. The CDR3 DNA follows: TGTGCCAGCAGCCCGTGGTGGACTAGCGGGAAGCTCGAGCAGTACTTC.

The CDR3 reads CASSTQAQGPAFF. CDR3 coding DNA: TGTGCCAGTAGCACCCAGGCCCAGGGGCCAGCTTTCTTT. The J gene is TRBJ1-1, the V gene TRBV19, with a tentative D call TRBD1 (6 bases). Trimming removed 6 bases from V and 10 bases from J, with 18 bases in between. This CDR3 contains 13 residues. Germline CDR1 is LNHDA and CDR2 is SQIVND (reference sequence).

This clone was counted between two and nine times. This chain uses TRBV7-8 with TRBJ2-5, with D tentatively TRBD1 (7 bases). V was clipped by 8 bases and J by 2 bases, with 15 bases between them. CDR1 SGHVS and CDR2 FQNEAQ come from the germline V gene. The CDR3 is 14 residues long. The chain's CDR3 is CASARGDSQETQYF. DNA for the CDR3: TGTGCCAGCGCCCGCGGGGACAGTCAAGAGACCCAGTACTTC. The full variable domain, completed using reference TRBV7-8 and TRBJ2-5, is GAGVSQSPRYKVAKRGQDVALRCDPISGHVSLFWYQQALGQGPEFLTYFQNEAQLDKSGLPSDRFFAERPEGSVSTLKIQRTQQEDSAVYLCASARGDSQETQYFGPGTRLLVL.

DNA of the CDR3: TGTGCCAGTAGTATCTGGCAGGGTGATCAGCCCCAGCATTTT. Its protein is CASSIWQGDQPQHF. This chain uses TRBV19 with TRBJ1-5; D is possibly TRBD1 (5 bases). The ends were cut back, 3 bases at V and 5 bases at J, with 11 bases in the middle. The germline CDR1 and CDR2 sequences are LNHDA and SQIVND (reference sequence). CDR3 length: 14 residues.

V usage is TRBV19 and J usage is TRBJ1-2; D unresolved. The CDR3 contains 12 residues. The ends were cut back, 3 bases at V and 6 bases at J, with 8 bases in the middle. Germline V lookup: CDR1 LNHDA, CDR2 SQIVND (reference sequence). The CDR3 DNA follows: TGTGCCAGTAGTATTCGGCAGGATGGCTACACCTTC. Its protein product is CASSIRQDGYTF.

The genes are TRBV19 and TRBJ1-5; D possibly corresponds to TRBD1 (6 bases). There are 15 residues in the CDR3. The germline V and J ends were trimmed by 4 bases and 0 bases, with 10 bases remaining between them. Germline CDR1 reads LNHDA; CDR2 reads SQIVND (reference sequence). CDR3 DNA: TGTGCCAGTAGTAGGACAGCAGTTAGCAATCAGCCCCAGCATTTT. It specifies CASSRTAVSNQPQHF.

The gene calls are TRBV6-2 or TRBV6-3 and TRBJ1-6; 11 bases are shared with TRBD1. The V gene's germline CDR1 is MNHEY and CDR2 SVGEGT. With V trimmed by 2 bases and J by 9 bases, 6 bases remained unmatched. The length of the CDR3 is 16 residues. This CDR3 reads CASSYGGTGGGSPLHF. The CDR3 region has the DNA TGTGCCAGCAGTTACGGGGGGACAGGGGGTGGTTCACCCCTCCACTTT.

Regarding this clone: The junction departs from the called germline gene at one end, perhaps through a read error. The gene calls are TRBV5-8 and TRBJ1-4, with 8 bases identical to TRBD1. The CDR3 spans 10 residues. Germline loops: CDR1 SGHTS, CDR2 YDEGEE. CDR3 DNA sequence: TGTGCCAGCAGCTGGAGGGACAGGCCCTTT. It specifies CASSWRDRPF.

The rearrangement joins TRBV10-3 to TRBJ2-7, with 7 bases that match TRBD2. Trimming cost V 3 bases and J 4 bases; bases outside gene matches: 6. CDR1 and CDR2 (germline): ENHRY, SYGVKD. The CDR3 totals 14 residues. The CDR3, as DNA: TGTGCCATCAGTGACCCTAGCGGTATATACGAGCAGTACTTC. Encoded protein: CAISDPSGIYEQYF.

There are a few counts of this clone. V is TRBV5-6 and J is TRBJ1-2; possible D gene TRBD1, 6 bases. Germline V gene lookup returns CDR1 SGHDT and CDR2 YYEEEE. This CDR3 spans 17 amino acids. Trimming left V 7 bases short and J 4 bases short, with 26 bases between. Here the CDR3 DNA reads TGTGCCAGCTCAGACCCACCATTCAGGGGAGCTGGCTATGGCTACACCTTC. Residues: CASSDPPFRGAGYGYTF.

The rearrangement uses TRBV7-3 and TRBJ1-1; the match to TRBD1 covers 9 bases. The length of the CDR3 is 14 residues. The V and J ends lost 3 bases and 5 bases, in that order; junction bases with no gene match: 4. The germline V gene encodes CDR1 SGHTA and CDR2 FQGTGA. CDR3 in amino acids: CASSFRDRATEAFF. For the CDR3, the DNA is TGTGCCAGCAGCTTCCGGGACAGGGCAACTGAAGCTTTCTTT.

Here the CDR3 reads CASSSRDRPYGYTF. CDR3 coding DNA: TGTGCCAGCAGTTCTAGGGACAGACCCTATGGCTACACCTTC. The rearrangement joins TRBV6-5 to TRBJ1-2; the match to TRBD1 covers 7 bases. Germline V gives CDR1 MNHEY, CDR2 SVGAGI. J gave up 4 bases and V 4 bases, and 6 bases lay outside the gene matches. This CDR3 comprises 14 residues.

Concerning this clone itself: Other DNA variants within this sample encode the same CDR3. The rearrangement joins TRBV9 to TRBJ1-5; 9 positions match TRBD1. V shed 3 bases, J shed 1 base, and the junction held 2 bases outside the gene matches. The CDR3 is 15 residues long. Per the germline V gene, CDR1 is SGDLS and CDR2 is YYNGEE. CDR3 loop: CASSAGQGSNQPQHF. The CDR3 DNA sequence: TGTGCCAGCAGCGCGGGACAGGGAAGCAATCAGCCCCAGCATTTT.

V and J are TRBV24-1 and TRBJ2-1; D possibly corresponds to TRBD2 (5 bases). Germline V lookup: CDR1 KGHDR, CDR2 SFDVKD. Between the trimmed V and J ends, which lost 7 bases and 0 bases, there was a span of 9 bases. This CDR3 region has 14 residues. CDR3 residues: CATSGESSYNEQFF. The CDR3 coding sequence is TGTGCCACCAGCGGGGAGAGCTCCTACAATGAGCAGTTCTTC.

The rearrangement joins TRBV19 to TRBJ2-2, with TRBD1 matching 9 bases. This CDR3 is built from 16 residues. V dropped 4 bases and J dropped 0; count of bases not matched to a gene: 3. Germline V gene sequence: CDR1 LNHDA, CDR2 SQIVND (reference sequence). Here the CDR3 DNA reads TGTGCCAGTAGTAGTACAGGGGGCGCGAACACCGGGGAGCTGTTTTTT. It is translated as CASSSTGGANTGELFF.

V gene TRBV6-6 combines with J gene TRBJ1-6, with 7 bases that match TRBD1. The CDR3 has 15 residues. Germline CDR1 and CDR2: MNHNY and SVGAGI (reference sequence). The ends lost 5 bases at V and 7 bases at J; junction bases unmatched: 8. CDR3 nucleotide sequence: TGTGCCAGCAGTGCAAGACAGGGAAACAATTCACCCCTCCACTTT. This codes for CASSARQGNNSPLHF.

This clone showed up just a few times. This chain uses TRBV29-1 with TRBJ2-5, with TRBD2 matching over 7 bases. The CDR3 covers 15 residues. Per germline, CDR1 SQVTM and CDR2 ANQGSEA. The V gene end was trimmed by 6 bases and the J gene end by 2 bases; junction bases not matched to a gene: 12. The CDR3, as DNA: TGCAGCGTCTTAGACCTCATCGGGGGGCAAGAGACCCAGTACTTC. Its translation is CSVLDLIGGQETQYF.